Here is one TCR beta chain with its context. Its cognate antigen is unknown. The germline V gene has CDR1 LGHNA and CDR2 YSLEER. The CDR3 has 16 residues. The V and J ends lost 0 bases and 4 bases respectively, with 10 bases between them. The data are from a study of CD8+CD57+ T cells in acquired aplastic anemia. Study in general: The DNA of sorted CD4+ and CD8+ cells averaged roughly 3.2 ug. Notes on the study in general: Patients and controls shared some 30 CD8+ CDR3 sequences, highly expressed in patients.

Sequencing involved patients with CD8+CD57+ cell expansion previously shown by flow cytometry. Untreated patients provided the blood samples, with no therapy given before sampling. Profiles of TCR beta VDJ and CDR3 were generated from a genomic DNA template. TCRdb reprocessed the reads via MiXCR and lists one record per CDR3 protein. The data show some 180,000 distinct CDR3 sequences, roughly 65% seen once. The chain couples TRBV4-3 to TRBJ2-6; the D gene could be TRBD1 or TRBD2 (5 bases each). The sequencing sample was made of sorted CD4+, CD8+, or CD8+CD57+ T cells (not recorded which) from PBMCs. The clonotype was recovered from a human donor with aplastic anemia. The CDR3 reads CASSQDKGTGANVLTF. The DNA for the CDR3 is TGCGCCAGCAGCCAAGATAAGGGGACGGGGGCCAACGTCCTGACTTTC.